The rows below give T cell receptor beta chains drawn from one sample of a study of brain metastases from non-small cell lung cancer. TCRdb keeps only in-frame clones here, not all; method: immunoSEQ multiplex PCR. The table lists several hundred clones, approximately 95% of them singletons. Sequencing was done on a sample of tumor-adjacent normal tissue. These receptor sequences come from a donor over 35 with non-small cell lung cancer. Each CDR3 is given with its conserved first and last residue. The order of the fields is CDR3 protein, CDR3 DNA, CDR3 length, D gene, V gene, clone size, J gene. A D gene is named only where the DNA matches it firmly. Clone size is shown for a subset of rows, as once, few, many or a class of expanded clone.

CDR3aa: CASSYSHNPYNEQFF; CDR3nt: TGTGCCAGCAGTTACTCCCATAACCCGTACAATGAGCAGTTCTTC; len: 15; d_gene: -; v_gene: TRBV6-2/TRBV6-3; abundance: once; j_gene: TRBJ2-1
CDR3aa: CATRRTSGGTDTQYF; CDR3nt: TGTGCCACCAGAAGGACTAGCGGGGGCACAGATACGCAGTATTTT; len: 15; d_gene: TRBD2; v_gene: TRBV15; abundance: -; j_gene: TRBJ2-3
CDR3aa: CASSQQLAGGHNEQFF; CDR3nt: TGTGCCAGCAGCCAGCAACTAGCGGGGGGGCACAATGAGCAGTTCTTC; len: 16; d_gene: TRBD2; v_gene: TRBV3-1/TRBV3-2; abundance: -; j_gene: TRBJ2-1
CDR3aa: CASSERDRGRSGNQPQHF; CDR3nt: TGTGCCAGCAGTGAACGGGACAGGGGGCGGTCGGGCAATCAGCCCCAGCATTTT; len: 18; d_gene: TRBD1; v_gene: TRBV6-1; abundance: -; j_gene: TRBJ1-5
CDR3aa: CASSEAGHWGTEAFF; CDR3nt: TGTGCCAGCAGTGAAGCCGGGCATTGGGGCACTGAAGCTTTCTTT; len: 15; d_gene: -; v_gene: TRBV6-1; abundance: -; j_gene: TRBJ1-1
CDR3aa: CASSWGGRVQETQYF; CDR3nt: TGTGCCAGCAGCTGGGGTGGCAGGGTTCAAGAGACCCAGTACTTC; len: 15; d_gene: -; v_gene: TRBV5-8; abundance: -; j_gene: TRBJ2-5
CDR3aa: CASSLSGPSGGATKNIQYF; CDR3nt: TGTGCCAGCAGCTTATCCGGGCCTAGCGGGGGGGCGACCAAAAACATTCAGTACTTC; len: 19; d_gene: TRBD2; v_gene: TRBV7-9; abundance: -; j_gene: TRBJ2-4
CDR3aa: CASSFEASLSYNEQFF; CDR3nt: TGTGCCAGCAGCTTCGAAGCTTCCCTGTCCTACAATGAGCAGTTCTTC; len: 16; d_gene: -; v_gene: TRBV11-1; abundance: -; j_gene: TRBJ2-1
CDR3aa: CASSGQGQAVTFF; CDR3nt: TGTGCCAGCAGCGGGCAGGGACAAGCGGTAACTTTCTTT; len: 13; d_gene: -; v_gene: TRBV5-4; abundance: -; j_gene: TRBJ1-1
CDR3aa: CASSIGTGSRDTEAFF; CDR3nt: TGTGCCAGTAGTATCGGGACAGGGAGTAGGGACACTGAAGCTTTCTTT; len: 16; d_gene: TRBD1; v_gene: TRBV19; abundance: -; j_gene: TRBJ1-1
CDR3aa: CASSLKERGSRETQYF; CDR3nt: TGTGCCAGCAGTTTAAAAGAGCGGGGGTCACGAGAGACCCAGTACTTC; len: 16; d_gene: TRBD2; v_gene: TRBV27; abundance: -; j_gene: TRBJ2-5
CDR3aa: CASSFGLAGGEQYF; CDR3nt: TGTGCCAGCAGCTTTGGGCTAGCGGGGGGGGAGCAGTACTTC; len: 14; d_gene: TRBD2; v_gene: TRBV7-2; abundance: -; j_gene: TRBJ2-7
CDR3aa: CASRAGANTEAFF; CDR3nt: TGTGCCAGCAGAGCCGGGGCGAACACTGAAGCTTTCTTT; len: 13; d_gene: -; v_gene: TRBV2; abundance: -; j_gene: TRBJ1-1
CDR3aa: CASSQGLQPQHF; CDR3nt: TGTGCCAGCAGCCAAGGTCTTCAGCCCCAGCATTTT; len: 12; d_gene: -; v_gene: TRBV14; abundance: once; j_gene: TRBJ1-5
CDR3aa: CASRTPGQNTGELFF; CDR3nt: TGTGCCAGCAGAACTCCGGGACAAAACACCGGGGAGCTGTTTTTT; len: 15; d_gene: -; v_gene: TRBV5-6; abundance: once; j_gene: TRBJ2-2
CDR3aa: CATSDWANTNTGELFF; CDR3nt: TGTGCCACCAGTGATTGGGCAAACACGAACACCGGGGAGCTGTTTTTT; len: 16; d_gene: -; v_gene: TRBV24-1; abundance: -; j_gene: TRBJ2-2
CDR3aa: CASSFNRNTEAFF; CDR3nt: TGTGCCAGCAGTTTTAACAGGAACACTGAAGCTTTCTTT; len: 13; d_gene: -; v_gene: TRBV12-3/TRBV12-4; abundance: -; j_gene: TRBJ1-1
CDR3aa: CASSPPGQEEGYTF; CDR3nt: TGTGCCAGTAGTCCCCCGGGACAGGAGGAAGGCTACACCTTC; len: 14; d_gene: TRBD1; v_gene: TRBV19; abundance: -; j_gene: TRBJ1-2
CDR3aa: CASSSLTWEQFF; CDR3nt: TGTGCCAGCAGCTCCCTAACTTGGGAGCAGTTCTTC; len: 12; d_gene: -; v_gene: TRBV7-2; abundance: -; j_gene: TRBJ2-1
CDR3aa: CASSLDSRQETQYF; CDR3nt: TGTGCCAGCAGCTTAGACTCGAGGCAGGAGACCCAGTACTTC; len: 14; d_gene: -; v_gene: TRBV7-2; abundance: -; j_gene: TRBJ2-5
CDR3aa: CASSGTGALAGGTYEQYF; CDR3nt: TGTGCCAGCAGTGGGACAGGGGCTTTAGCGGGGGGGACCTACGAGCAGTACTTC; len: 18; d_gene: TRBD2; v_gene: TRBV2; abundance: -; j_gene: TRBJ2-7
CDR3aa: CASSLEGDYGYTF; CDR3nt: TGTGCCAGCAGCTTGGAGGGCGATTATGGCTACACCTTC; len: 13; d_gene: -; v_gene: TRBV7-2; abundance: -; j_gene: TRBJ1-2
CDR3aa: CAVMLGHEKLFF; CDR3nt: TGTGCCGTCATGCTAGGGCATGAAAAACTGTTTTTT; len: 12; d_gene: -; v_gene: TRBV30; abundance: -; j_gene: TRBJ1-4
CDR3aa: CASSRSGQNEKLFF; CDR3nt: TGTGCCAGCAGCCGATCGGGACAGAATGAAAAACTGTTTTTT; len: 14; d_gene: TRBD1; v_gene: TRBV3-1/TRBV3-2; abundance: few; j_gene: TRBJ1-4
CDR3aa: CASRTGTGNTGELFF; CDR3nt: TGTGCCAGCAGAACCGGGACAGGGAACACCGGGGAGCTGTTTTTT; len: 15; d_gene: TRBD1; v_gene: TRBV6-5; abundance: -; j_gene: TRBJ2-2
CDR3aa: CASSALAAGANVLTF; CDR3nt: TGTGCCAGCAGCGCACTAGCGGCTGGGGCCAACGTCCTGACTTTC; len: 15; d_gene: TRBD2; v_gene: TRBV9; abundance: -; j_gene: TRBJ2-6
CDR3aa: CASNEGRGTYSPLHF; CDR3nt: TGTGCCAGCAATGAAGGACGGGGAACTTATTCACCCCTCCACTTT; len: 15; d_gene: -; v_gene: TRBV2; abundance: -; j_gene: TRBJ1-6
CDR3aa: CAWSVQGLHTGELFF; CDR3nt: TGTGCCTGGAGTGTACAGGGCCTACACACCGGGGAGCTGTTTTTT; len: 15; d_gene: -; v_gene: TRBV30; abundance: -; j_gene: TRBJ2-2
CDR3aa: CASSEGGGGYTF; CDR3nt: TGTGCCAGCAGTGAAGGTGGAGGAGGCTACACCTTC; len: 12; d_gene: -; v_gene: TRBV2; abundance: -; j_gene: TRBJ1-2
CDR3aa: CATSREGRGVYEKLFF; CDR3nt: TGTGCCACCAGCAGAGAGGGAAGGGGTGTGTATGAAAAACTGTTTTTT; len: 16; d_gene: -; v_gene: TRBV15; abundance: -; j_gene: TRBJ1-4
CDR3aa: CSGSPGYTEAFF; CDR3nt: TGCAGCGGGAGTCCGGGGTATACTGAAGCTTTCTTT; len: 12; d_gene: -; v_gene: TRBV29-1; abundance: few; j_gene: TRBJ1-1
CDR3aa: CASSQEETGVGETQYF; CDR3nt: TGCGCCAGCAGCCAAGAGGAGACAGGGGTTGGAGAGACCCAGTACTTC; len: 16; d_gene: TRBD1; v_gene: TRBV4-1; abundance: -; j_gene: TRBJ2-5
CDR3aa: CASSPSSTFYEQYF; CDR3nt: TGTGCCAGCAGCCCGTCGTCGACCTTCTACGAGCAGTACTTC; len: 14; d_gene: -; v_gene: TRBV7-9; abundance: -; j_gene: TRBJ2-7
CDR3aa: CASSQTGSQPYEQYF; CDR3nt: TGTGCCAGCAGCCAGACAGGTAGCCAGCCCTACGAGCAGTACTTC; len: 15; d_gene: -; v_gene: TRBV3-1/TRBV3-2; abundance: -; j_gene: TRBJ2-7
CDR3aa: CASSLGREGSNQPQHF; CDR3nt: TGCGCCAGCAGCTTGGGAAGAGAAGGGAGCAATCAGCCCCAGCATTTT; len: 16; d_gene: -; v_gene: TRBV5-1; abundance: -; j_gene: TRBJ1-5
CDR3aa: CASSLRDTYSPLHF; CDR3nt: TGTGCCAGCAGCCTCCGGGACACTTATTCACCCCTCCACTTT; len: 14; d_gene: -; v_gene: TRBV9; abundance: -; j_gene: TRBJ1-6
CDR3aa: CASSRVIISGGTSSYNEQFF; CDR3nt: TGTGCCAGCAGCCGCGTTATTATCAGCGGGGGGACGAGCTCCTACAATGAGCAGTTCTTC; len: 20; d_gene: TRBD2; v_gene: TRBV7-8; abundance: -; j_gene: TRBJ2-1
CDR3aa: CASSNREVSYEQYF; CDR3nt: TGTGCCAGCAGTAACCGAGAGGTATCCTACGAGCAGTACTTC; len: 14; d_gene: -; v_gene: TRBV6-2/TRBV6-3; abundance: few; j_gene: TRBJ2-7
CDR3aa: CAISESTRGGYTF; CDR3nt: TGTGCCATCAGTGAGTCGACTCGAGGTGGCTACACCTTC; len: 13; d_gene: -; v_gene: TRBV10-3; abundance: -; j_gene: TRBJ1-2
CDR3aa: CASKTGTSTDTQYF; CDR3nt: TGTGCCAGTAAAACCGGGACAAGCACAGATACGCAGTATTTT; len: 14; d_gene: -; v_gene: TRBV19; abundance: once; j_gene: TRBJ2-3
CDR3aa: CASSARTGVDYGYTF; CDR3nt: TGTGCCAGCAGTGCGAGGACAGGGGTCGACTATGGCTACACCTTC; len: 15; d_gene: TRBD1; v_gene: TRBV27; abundance: -; j_gene: TRBJ1-2
CDR3aa: CASSEGDRAAFF; CDR3nt: TGTGCCAGCAGTGAAGGGGACAGGGCAGCTTTCTTT; len: 12; d_gene: TRBD1; v_gene: TRBV6-1; abundance: -; j_gene: TRBJ1-1
CDR3aa: CASSYSSANYGYTF; CDR3nt: TGTGCCAGCAGTTACTCGTCAGCTAACTATGGCTACACCTTC; len: 14; d_gene: -; v_gene: TRBV6-5; abundance: -; j_gene: TRBJ1-2
CDR3aa: CASSSGGSNQPQHF; CDR3nt: TGTGCCAGCAGCTCAGGGGGGAGCAATCAGCCCCAGCATTTT; len: 14; d_gene: TRBD1; v_gene: TRBV28; abundance: -; j_gene: TRBJ1-5
CDR3aa: CASSVATGSEQYF; CDR3nt: TGTGCCAGCAGCGTAGCTACGGGGAGCGAGCAGTACTTC; len: 13; d_gene: -; v_gene: TRBV9; abundance: -; j_gene: TRBJ2-7
CDR3aa: CAISAAGGGNTIYF; CDR3nt: TGTGCCATCTCGGCGGCCGGGGGTGGAAACACCATATATTTT; len: 14; d_gene: -; v_gene: TRBV28; abundance: -; j_gene: TRBJ1-3
CDR3aa: CASRKGQGTQKLFF; CDR3nt: TGTGCCAGCAGAAAGGGACAGGGCACCCAAAAACTGTTTTTT; len: 14; d_gene: TRBD1; v_gene: TRBV6-5; abundance: -; j_gene: TRBJ1-4
CDR3aa: CASSLGGTGGEAFF; CDR3nt: TGTGCCAGCAGCTTAGGAGGGACAGGGGGGGAAGCTTTCTTT; len: 14; d_gene: TRBD1; v_gene: TRBV7-9; abundance: -; j_gene: TRBJ1-1
CDR3aa: CASSFAGTGRSETQYF; CDR3nt: TGTGCCAGCAGCTTCGCCGGGACAGGGAGGTCAGAGACCCAGTACTTC; len: 16; d_gene: TRBD1; v_gene: TRBV5-6; abundance: -; j_gene: TRBJ2-5
CDR3aa: CANSLGGRVKEGYTF; CDR3nt: TGTGCCAACAGCCTAGGGGGCAGGGTTAAAGAGGGCTACACCTTC; len: 15; d_gene: TRBD1; v_gene: TRBV7-6; abundance: -; j_gene: TRBJ1-2
CDR3aa: CASTGDNSPLHF; CDR3nt: TGTGCCAGCACGGGGGATAATTCACCCCTCCACTTT; len: 12; d_gene: -; v_gene: TRBV2; abundance: -; j_gene: TRBJ1-6
CDR3aa: CASSPPQGLNSPLHF; CDR3nt: TGTGCCAGCAGCCCGCCACAGGGGCTTAATTCACCCCTCCACTTT; len: 15; d_gene: TRBD1; v_gene: TRBV7-8; abundance: -; j_gene: TRBJ1-6
CDR3aa: CATSRENTGELFF; CDR3nt: TGTGCCACCAGCAGAGAGAACACCGGGGAGCTGTTTTTT; len: 13; d_gene: -; v_gene: TRBV15; abundance: -; j_gene: TRBJ2-2
CDR3aa: CASSPVWGGASNYGYTF; CDR3nt: TGTGCCAGCAGTCCCGTTTGGGGCGGAGCATCTAACTATGGCTACACCTTC; len: 17; d_gene: -; v_gene: TRBV6-6; abundance: -; j_gene: TRBJ1-2
CDR3aa: CASSEPRSAFF; CDR3nt: TGTGCCAGCAGTGAACCTAGATCCGCTTTCTTT; len: 11; d_gene: -; v_gene: TRBV6-1; abundance: -; j_gene: TRBJ1-1
CDR3aa: CASRQAVEAFF; CDR3nt: TGTGCCAGCCGACAGGCCGTTGAAGCTTTCTTT; len: 11; d_gene: -; v_gene: TRBV19; abundance: -; j_gene: TRBJ1-1
CDR3aa: CAIPDRRLEETQYF; CDR3nt: TGTGCCATTCCGGACCGCCGACTAGAAGAGACCCAGTACTTC; len: 14; d_gene: -; v_gene: TRBV6-5; abundance: -; j_gene: TRBJ2-5
CDR3aa: CASRKTGQLNQPQHF; CDR3nt: TGTGCCAGCAGGAAAACGGGACAACTCAATCAGCCCCAGCATTTT; len: 15; d_gene: -; v_gene: TRBV6-5; abundance: -; j_gene: TRBJ1-5
CDR3aa: CASSLYGTASYEQYF; CDR3nt: TGTGCCAGCAGCTTGTACGGGACAGCTTCCTACGAGCAGTACTTC; len: 15; d_gene: TRBD1; v_gene: TRBV5-6; abundance: -; j_gene: TRBJ2-7